This entry is about one T cell receptor beta chain. Its matching antigen is unknown. The data belong to a study of glioma-infiltrating T cells after dendritic cell vaccination. Study context: The vaccine used monocyte-derived dendritic cells pulsed overnight with autologous tumor lysate. Overall study results and limits: Higher TCR clonality did not directly relate to longer survival.

PBMC sampling occurred before vaccination, two weeks after the third dose, and at progression. Here immunoSEQ multiplex PCR was the method, and the copy in TCRdb shows in-frame clones only, minus some. The sample consists of just over 95,000 clones, roughly 83% of them appearing once. This receptor was taken from a human donor with glioblastoma. The starting material was blood, obtained before dendritic cell vaccination.

The CDR3 region has the DNA TGTGCCAGCAGCCAAGCGCCGGTCCGGACAGGGTTCTCCGAGCAGTACTTC. The encoded protein is CASSQAPVRTGFSEQYF. The chain links TRBV4-2 to TRBJ2-7; 8 nucleotides align to TRBD1. This CDR3 is built from 17 residues. V was pared by 1 base and J by 6 bases, with 14 bases of the junction left unmatched. CDR1 is LGHNA, CDR2 YNFKEQ, per germline.